A single TCR beta chain is shown here with its context. What antigen it recognizes has not been identified. There are no base qualities to consult, and no much larger clone falls within one base. This specimen comes from a study of blood T cell repertoires in COVID-19 (dated by TCRdb to about 2020). Regarding the study in general: Collaborator samples came from the United States, Italy and Spain and covered acute and convalescent phases of COVID-19. The prospective study material was composed of cDNA or gDNA derived from T cells, B-cell-depleted T cells, or PBMCs. Subjects who had been exposed to COVID-19, were actively infected with it, or had recovered from it provided the deeply sampled blood TCRbeta repertoires that made up the dataset. The repertoires were released in a freely available public database meant as a resource for research on the immune response to SARS-CoV-2. Samples came from the ongoing ImmuneRACE study (first 160 participants) plus 1,254 subjects from 6 global collaborators. Sample metadata almost always included a de-identified subject ID, COVID-19 status, age in years and sex. Where available, HLA class I and class II types were taken from metadata supplied by the sample provider and were not determined by assay-based typing. Here is what the overall study found, with its caveats: The amount of clinical and demographic metadata varied by source and participant and was provided uncurated.

Each collaborating institution followed its own protocols to collect whole blood in K2EDTA tubes. For TCRbeta analysis, collaborator samples were shipped as frozen whole blood, as isolated PBMCs, or as DNA extracted from either sample type. Measured from the cysteine to the phenylalanine, the CDR3 is 13 residues long. Only the CDR3 region is kept as DNA, spanning 39 bases read in frame from base 1. CDR1 SGHDT and CDR2 YYEEEE are derived from the germline V gene. Trimming at the junction amounts to 4 bases on V and 6 bases on J, and the germline ends lie 13 bases apart. TCRbeta CDR3 regions were amplified from genomic DNA by means of the immunoSEQ Assay, a bias-controlled multiplex PCR. Concerning the study's data processing: The number of nucleated cells in each sample was estimated by amplification of reference gene primers within the assay. Sequence reads were collapsed and filtered to measure the absolute abundance of every unique TCRbeta CDR3 rearrangement. For each sample, productive Simpson clonality was calculated as the square root of Simpson's diversity index over productive rearrangements. Drawn from immuneACCESS, this table holds only the in-frame rearrangements with V and J called that TCRdb kept. Clones are partly lost; checked studies trace under half to an unresolved V gene and leave the rest unexplained. That table supplies the V and J calls and clone size; D and trimming were determined from the DNA. The sample includes 100,000 to 150,000 clones, with 65% to 90% observed a single time. 25% to 30% of the sample goes to the ten largest clones.

The V and J genes are TRBV5-6 and TRBJ2-5; D gene: possibly TRBD2, on 7 matching bases. The receptor was derived from a woman of 80 years or more with acute or convalescent COVID-19. Sequencing was performed on peripheral blood. The CDR3 region: CASSPGGLKTQYF. The DNA sequence follows: TGTGCCAGCAGCCCGGGGGGCCTGAAGACCCAGTACTTC. With the rest looked up from the reference TRBV5-6 and TRBJ2-5 genes rather than sequenced, the full variable domain is DAGVTQSPTHLIKTRGQQVTLRCSPKSGHDTVSWYQQALGQGPQFIFQYYEEEERQRGNFPDRFSGHQFPNYSSELNVNALLLGDSALYLCASSPGGLKTQYFGPGTRLLVL.